Below are 6 T cell receptor beta chains sequenced from a single sample in a study of blood T cell repertoires in COVID-19. Assay: immunoSEQ multiplex PCR; the TCRdb copy retains only in-frame clones and omits some. The repertoire holds some 200,000 clones, with 88% as singletons. The source material was peripheral blood. The receptors were gathered from a man aged 18 to 30 with active or convalescent COVID-19.

The CDR3, as DNA: TGCGCCAGCAGCTTGGTCGTTGGACAGCAAGAGACCCAGTACTTC. It specifies CASSLVVGQQETQYF. This rearrangement joins TRBV5-1 to TRBJ2-5; TRBD1 is a possible D gene (6 bases). CDR3 length: 15 residues. Germline V gene data show CDR1 as SGHRS and CDR2 as YFSETQ. Trimming pared 0 bases from V and 2 bases from J, leaving 11 bases between.

The V call is TRBV3-1 (or the pseudogene TRBV3-2), the J call TRBJ2-7; 8 bases are shared with TRBD2. Trimming took 6 bases from V and 5 from J; bases not matched to a gene: 3. Germline lookup yields CDR1 LGHDT and CDR2 YNNKEL (reference sequence). This CDR3 comprises 12 residues. In nucleotides, the CDR3 is TGTGCCAGCAGACAGGGACTAGACGAGCAGTACTTC. It translates to CASRQGLDEQYF.

The chain uses TRBV7-2 and TRBJ2-7, with D unclear. Trimming took 4 bases from V and 4 from J, leaving 5 bases between them. The CDR3 is made up of 11 amino acids. Germline CDR1 and CDR2: SGHTA and FQGNSA. CDR3 coding DNA: TGTGCCAGCAGCTCCCTTTACGAGCAGTACTTC. Translating gives CASSSLYEQYF.

The rearrangement links TRBV28 to TRBJ2-1, with D possibly matching TRBD1 (5 bases). V dropped 6 bases and J dropped 4 bases, with 10 bases sitting between them. This CDR3 region has 13 residues. Looked up from germline, CDR1 is MDHEN and CDR2 is SYDVKM. The CDR3 nucleotides read TGTGCCAGCAGCCTCACAGGTTACAATGAGCAGTTCTTC. Residues: CASSLTGYNEQFF. Full variable domain (missing parts from reference TRBV28 and TRBJ2-1): DVKVTQSSRYLVKRTGEKVFLECVQDMDHENMFWYRQDPGLGLRLIYFSYDVKMKEKGDIPEGYSVSREKKERFSLILESASTNQTSMYLCASSLTGYNEQFFGPGTRLTVL.

The table lists this clone with a count of one. This chain links TRBV3-1 (or the pseudogene TRBV3-2) with TRBJ2-1, with 8 nucleotides matching TRBD2. There are 15 residues in the CDR3. CDR1 is LGHDT, CDR2 YNNKEL, per germline (reference sequence). V shed 4 bases, J shed 8 bases, and the junction held 10 bases outside the gene matches. The CDR3 nucleotides read TGTGCCAGCAGCCTCGGACTAGCAGGCGGCGATGAGCAGTTCTTC. Its protein is CASSLGLAGGDEQFF.

CDR3 nucleotides: TGCGCCAGCAGCCAAGAGGACCCATCGGGGGCTAATGAAAAACTGTTTTTT. Translation: CASSQEDPSGANEKLFF. V usage is TRBV4-1 and J usage is TRBJ1-4, with D maybe TRBD1 (5 bases). CDR1 and CDR2 (germline): MGHRA, YSYEKL. V was trimmed by 0 bases and J by 3 bases, leaving 14 bases between them. This CDR3 has 17 amino acids.